The clone carrying this TCR beta chain has ten or more counts. Its antigen is unidentified. The data were taken from a study of Graves' ophthalmopathy and Graves' hyperthyroidism. As for the study in general: Researchers classed hyperthyroidism as stable given no ophthalmopathy within 18 months of follow-up. Notes on the study in general: Blood also held most thyroid clonotypes expanded above 0.001 frequency.

The length of the CDR3 is 11 residues. Between the trimmed V and J ends, which lost 6 bases and 5 bases, there was a span of 11 bases. Germline lookup yields CDR1 SQVTM and CDR2 ANQGSEA. For repertoire sequencing, the TCR beta CDR3 regions were amplified from RNA transcripts. First-round RT-PCR used HTBI primers; second-round multiplex PCR followed. TCRdb processed the multiplex PCR reads anew with MiXCR; each CDR3 protein has one entry. The table records 900,000 to 1,200,000 distinct CDR3 sequences, 35% to 40% of them present only once. Material: peripheral blood or thyroid tissue (not recorded which). The V and J genes are TRBV29-1 and TRBJ2-7; perhaps D is TRBD1 or TRBD2 (5 bases each). The sequence derives from an adult man with Graves' hyperthyroidism. CDR3 sequence reads: CSVDQGDEQYF. The CDR3 bases are TGCAGCGTGGATCAGGGAGACGAGCAGTACTTC.